This is a list of T cell receptor beta chains from one sample in a study of T cells in Graves' hyperthyroidism and ophthalmopathy. One entry per CDR3 protein results from TCRdb running MiXCR on the multiplex PCR reads. The repertoire holds around 300,000 distinct CDR3 sequences, with around 22% as singletons. Material for sequencing was blood. These receptors all come from a man under 40 with Graves' ophthalmopathy. The CDR3 runs from the conserved cysteine through the conserved F or W. Fields, in order: V gene, clone size, D gene, J gene, CDR3 protein, CDR3 DNA. The D gene is left open where the match is weak. Only part of the rows carry a size: once, few, many, or a class if the clone is expanded.

v_gene: TRBV11-3
abundance: many
d_gene: .
j_gene: TRBJ2-1
CDR3aa: CASSLDKGTRNEQFF
CDR3nt: TGTGCCAGCAGCTTAGATAAGGGGACACGCAATGAGCAGTTCTTC

v_gene: TRBV12-3/TRBV12-4
abundance: many
d_gene: TRBD2
j_gene: TRBJ2-1
CDR3aa: CASTPWGTSGNEQFF
CDR3nt: TGTGCCAGCACCCCCTGGGGGACTAGCGGCAATGAGCAGTTCTTC

v_gene: TRBV27
abundance: many
d_gene: .
j_gene: TRBJ1-5
CDR3aa: CASSLSGQGLGSQPQHF
CDR3nt: TGTGCCAGCAGTTTATCCGGGCAGGGACTCGGTAGTCAGCCCCAGCATTTT

v_gene: TRBV7-9
abundance: .
d_gene: TRBD2
j_gene: TRBJ2-1
CDR3aa: CASSSSGLAGPFSYNEQFF
CDR3nt: TGTGCCAGCAGCTCCTCGGGACTAGCGGGTCCCTTCTCCTACAATGAGCAGTTCTTC

v_gene: TRBV20-1
abundance: few
d_gene: TRBD1
j_gene: TRBJ1-4
CDR3aa: CSADPGQGKEKLFF
CDR3nt: TGCAGTGCGGATCCCGGACAGGGCAAGGAAAAACTGTTTTTT

v_gene: TRBV9
abundance: .
d_gene: .
j_gene: TRBJ2-3
CDR3aa: CASSVGSLDTQYF
CDR3nt: TGTGCCAGCAGCGTGGGTTCCCTAGATACGCAGTATTTT

v_gene: TRBV5-1
abundance: many
d_gene: TRBD2
j_gene: TRBJ2-7
CDR3aa: CASSSGQSRAGGPLQYF
CDR3nt: TGCGCCAGCAGCTCGGGACAGTCTCGAGCGGGAGGGCCATTGCAGTACTTC

v_gene: TRBV7-2
abundance: .
d_gene: .
j_gene: TRBJ2-3
CDR3aa: CASSLDGGSDTQYF
CDR3nt: TGTGCCAGCAGCTTAGACGGGGGTTCCGATACGCAGTATTTT

v_gene: TRBV30
abundance: .
d_gene: .
j_gene: TRBJ1-1
CDR3aa: CAWRPWEGIGNTEAFF
CDR3nt: TGTGCCTGGAGGCCCTGGGAGGGTATCGGGAACACTGAAGCTTTCTTT

v_gene: TRBV11-3
abundance: few
d_gene: TRBD2
j_gene: TRBJ2-1
CDR3aa: CASSLESGVSYNEQFF
CDR3nt: TGTGCCAGCAGCTTAGAGAGCGGGGTGTCCTACAATGAGCAGTTCTTC

v_gene: TRBV20-1
abundance: .
d_gene: .
j_gene: TRBJ2-3
CDR3aa: CSARASSTDTQYF
CDR3nt: TGCAGTGCTAGAGCGAGCAGCACAGATACGCAGTATTTT

v_gene: TRBV20-1
abundance: many
d_gene: .
j_gene: TRBJ2-4
CDR3aa: CSARGGWVGKNIQYF
CDR3nt: TGCAGTGCTAGAGGCGGCTGGGTGGGCAAAAACATTCAGTACTTC

v_gene: TRBV4-2
abundance: .
d_gene: TRBD2
j_gene: TRBJ2-1
CDR3aa: CASSQALLLAGGQNEQFF
CDR3nt: TGTGCCAGCAGCCAAGCCCTATTACTAGCGGGAGGTCAGAATGAGCAGTTCTTC

v_gene: TRBV10-1
abundance: .
d_gene: TRBD1
j_gene: TRBJ1-6
CDR3aa: CASSYSGQGTNSPLHF
CDR3nt: TGTGCCAGCAGTTACTCGGGACAGGGCACAAATTCACCCCTCCACTTT

v_gene: TRBV28
abundance: few
d_gene: .
j_gene: TRBJ1-5
CDR3aa: CASSRQVDGNQPQHF
CDR3nt: TGTGCCAGCAGCCGACAGGTGGATGGCAATCAGCCCCAGCATTTT

v_gene: TRBV28
abundance: .
d_gene: .
j_gene: TRBJ2-7
CDR3aa: CASRVQGNPYEQYF
CDR3nt: TGTGCCAGCAGAGTACAGGGAAACCCCTACGAGCAGTACTTC

v_gene: TRBV24-1
abundance: .
d_gene: .
j_gene: TRBJ2-1
CDR3aa: CATSGLAHNEQFF
CDR3nt: TGTGCCACCAGTGGCCTAGCCCACAATGAGCAGTTCTTC

v_gene: TRBV4-1
abundance: once
d_gene: TRBD1
j_gene: TRBJ1-1
CDR3aa: CASSQVGRGLTEAFF
CDR3nt: TGCGCCAGCAGCCAAGTTGGCAGGGGGCTGACTGAAGCTTTCTTT